One and the same sample provided the 22 T cell receptor beta chains below, sequenced in a study of T-cell reconstitution after alpha-beta-depleted transplantation in children. It was with unique molecular identifiers that the TCRbeta library was prepared. Each CDR3 protein is one row after TCRdb ran MiXCR on the PCR reads. There are 90,000 to 95,000 distinct CDR3 sequences in the sample; over 9% occur only once, and approximately 14% lies in the top ten. The source was PBMCs from the stem cell graft donor, collected from the stem cell graft. All receptors come from a human donor who donated a stem cell graft to a child with inherited bone marrow failure.

This clonotype showed up just a few times. V gene TRBV18 combines with J gene TRBJ2-2, with 7 bases aligning to TRBD1. CDR3 length: 14 amino acids. CDR1 is KGHSH and CDR2 is LQKENI in the germline V gene. V dropped 2 bases and J dropped 3; count of bases not matched to a gene: 0. The CDR3 reads CASSPGTDTGELFF. Here the CDR3 DNA reads TGTGCCAGCTCACCAGGGACAGACACCGGGGAGCTGTTTTTT.

There are many counts of this clonotype. This chain joins TRBV5-1 and TRBJ2-3; 11 bases fit TRBD2. The V gene's germline CDR1 is SGHRS and CDR2 YFSETQ. The CDR3 length is 18 residues. V lost 0 bases, J lost 0 bases, and 6 bases stayed unmatched. CDR3 sequence reads: CASSLAGLAGGSTDTQYF. CDR3 sequence (DNA): TGCGCCAGCAGCTTGGCCGGTCTAGCGGGAGGAAGCACAGATACGCAGTATTTT.

This clonotype was counted ten times or more. The J gene is TRBJ2-7, the V gene TRBV4-2, with 7 positions matching TRBD1. Germline V gene lookup returns CDR1 LGHNA and CDR2 YNFKEQ. This CDR3 has 16 residues. J was trimmed by 0 bases and V by 2 bases; bases with no gene match: 7. CDR3 sequence (DNA): TGTGCCAGCAGCCAAACCTTGACAGGGATCTCCTACGAGCAGTACTTC. Translating it yields CASSQTLTGISYEQYF.

The chain links TRBV6-2 or TRBV6-3 to TRBJ2-1; TRBD2 matches at 7 bases. This CDR3 comprises 13 residues. Germline loops: CDR1 MNHEY, CDR2 SVGEGT. J lost 9 bases, V lost 0 bases, and 2 bases had no gene match. This CDR3 is CASSYSGGSEQFF. The CDR3 coding sequence is TGTGCCAGCAGTTACTCGGGGGGGAGTGAGCAGTTCTTC.

This clonotype was seen ten or more times. The chain joins TRBV29-1 to TRBJ2-7; no clear D. This CDR3 region has 12 residues. Germline CDR1 reads SQVTM; CDR2 reads ANQGSEA. The V gene lost 4 bases and the J gene lost 1 base, with 8 bases spanning the gap. CDR3 bases: TGCAGCGTTGGAGAAGGGTCCTACGAGCAGTACTTC. Translated, it gives CSVGEGSYEQYF.

This clonotype was found many times. J is TRBJ1-1 and V is TRBV5-4; a possible D gene is TRBD1 (6 bases). V lost 2 bases to trimming and J lost 6 bases, with 14 bases between them. The CDR3 has 14 residues. Germline CDR1 SGHNT, CDR2 YYREEE (reference sequence). The CDR3 DNA is TGTGCCAGCAGCTTCCCAGGGGATGTCCCTGAAGCTTTCTTT. Translated: CASSFPGDVPEAFF.

The sample holds many counts of this clonotype. The chain combines TRBV5-6 with TRBJ1-1; maybe TRBD1 (5 bases). CDR3 length: 13 residues. V shed 0 bases and J shed 11 bases, with 14 bases lying between them. The V gene's germline CDR1 is SGHDT and CDR2 YYEEEE. CDR3: CASSLAGPMRAFF. The CDR3 DNA is TGTGCCAGCAGCTTGGCGGGACCTATGCGTGCTTTCTTT.

In its sample, this clonotype was seen a few times. The V gene is TRBV2, the J gene TRBJ2-7; a possible D gene is TRBD1 (5 bases). This CDR3 spans 10 amino acids. Germline V gene data show CDR1 as SNHLY and CDR2 as FYNNEI. V lost 6 bases, J lost 8 bases, and 8 bases lay in between. The CDR3 nucleotides are TGTGCCAGCAGCAGGGTTCAGCAGTACTTC. Protein product: CASSRVQQYF.

This clonotype came up a few times. V is TRBV18 and J is TRBJ1-4; no firm D call. Germline assignment: CDR1 KGHSH and CDR2 LQKENI. V lost 3 bases and J lost 0, with 11 bases in between. This CDR3 has 16 residues. As DNA, the CDR3 is TGTGCCAGCTCACCCCGCCCCCTTGCAACTAATGAAAAACTGTTTTTT. Amino acid sequence: CASSPRPLATNEKLFF.

This clonotype was found many times. V gene TRBV5-1 combines with J gene TRBJ2-7; TRBD2 matches at 8 bases. Trimming at V came to 4 bases and at J to 5 bases, leaving 11 bases not matched to a gene. The CDR3 covers 15 residues. Looked up from germline, CDR1 is SGHRS and CDR2 is YFSETQ. CDR3 sequence: CASSPGGGILNEQYF. Written as DNA, the CDR3 is TGCGCCAGCAGCCCGGGAGGGGGAATCCTCAACGAGCAGTACTTC.

This clonotype was picked up many times. The chain uses TRBV6-1 and TRBJ1-5, with D perhaps TRBD1 (5 bases). V was pared by 8 bases and J by 1 base, with 6 bases between. Germline V gene lookup returns CDR1 MNHNS and CDR2 SASEGT. The CDR3 is 12 residues long. The CDR3 reads CASWGSNQPQHF. The CDR3 coding sequence is TGTGCCAGCTGGGGGAGCAATCAGCCCCAGCATTTT.

This clonotype appeared many times. The chain has TRBV7-9 and TRBJ1-1, with a possible D match to TRBD1 (6 bases). The germline V gene has CDR1 SEHNR and CDR2 FQNEAQ (reference sequence). This CDR3 spans 13 amino acids. The V gene lost 5 bases and the J gene lost 8 bases, with 15 bases spanning the gap. CDR3 nucleotides: TGTGCCAGCAGCCTTCAACAGGGTGTCGAAGCTTTCTTT. It yields the protein CASSLQQGVEAFF.

The table lists this clonotype with many counts. The V call is TRBV5-1, the J call TRBJ2-7; TRBD2 might be the D (6 bases). From germline, CDR1 is SGHRS and CDR2 YFSETQ. This CDR3 comprises 15 residues. Trimming stripped 0 bases from V and 0 bases from J, with 10 bases between. CDR3 region: CASSLGTSSSYEQYF. The DNA of the CDR3 is TGCGCCAGCAGCTTGGGTACTAGCAGCTCCTACGAGCAGTACTTC.

At least ten counts were recorded for this clonotype. The rearrangement links TRBV4-3 to TRBJ2-3, with TRBD2 matching 12 bases. CDR3 length: 16 amino acids. The V gene end was trimmed by 4 bases and the J gene end by 5 bases; junction bases not matched to a gene: 7. Germline values: CDR1 LGHNA, CDR2 YSLEER. Written as DNA, the CDR3 is TGCGCCAGCAGCCTAGGGACTAGCGGGCAAAAAGATACGCAGTATTTT. Translating it yields CASSLGTSGQKDTQYF.

This clonotype was picked up many times. This chain joins TRBV7-2 and TRBJ2-6; the D is unclear. CDR1 is SGHTA, CDR2 FQGNSA, per germline. The CDR3 extends over 17 amino acids. Trimming took off 5 bases at V and 0 bases at J, with 14 bases between the two ends. This chain's CDR3 is CASSPRISGSGANVLTF. The CDR3 region has the DNA TGTGCCAGCAGCCCAAGAATCTCGGGCTCTGGGGCCAACGTCCTGACTTTC.

This clonotype was observed at least ten times. V and J are TRBV5-1 and TRBJ2-3, with D perhaps matching TRBD1 (5 bases). Germline V gives CDR1 SGHRS, CDR2 YFSETQ. V was shortened by 0 bases and J by 2 bases, with 10 bases between the two germline ends. The CDR3 sequence is 15 residues long. The CDR3 DNA reads as TGCGCCAGCAGCTTGGTCACAGGTTCCACAGATACGCAGTATTTT. Encoded protein: CASSLVTGSTDTQYF.

In this sample, this clonotype turned up a few times. The chain recombines TRBV6-2 or TRBV6-3 with TRBJ1-2; TRBD1 might be the D (5 bases). The germline CDR1 and CDR2 sequences are MNHEY and SVGEGT. The CDR3 is made up of 15 amino acids. Trimming took off 8 bases at V and 8 bases at J, with 24 bases between the two ends. The DNA of the CDR3 is TGTGCCAGCCGTATTCAGGGCTCCTCGCCGCTAGGCTACACCTTC. Protein product: CASRIQGSSPLGYTF.

V is TRBV7-9 and J is TRBJ1-4; tentatively, D is TRBD1 (6 bases). The germline CDR1 and CDR2 sequences are SEHNR and FQNEAQ (reference sequence). With 2 bases removed from V and 9 bases from J, the gap between germline ends came to 16 bases. The CDR3 is 15 amino acids. The CDR3 is CASSLSSPGAKKLFF. In nucleotides, the CDR3 is TGTGCCAGCAGCTTAAGTAGTCCAGGGGCGAAAAAACTGTTTTTT.

This clonotype has at least ten counts. V gene TRBV29-1 combines with J gene TRBJ2-2; D is unresolved. Trimming removed 3 bases at V and 4 bases at J, with 9 bases between. This CDR3 is built from 13 residues. The germline V gene encodes CDR1 SQVTM and CDR2 ANQGSEA. Here the CDR3 reads CSVDAALTGELFF. The DNA for the CDR3 is TGCAGCGTTGACGCAGCTCTCACCGGGGAGCTGTTTTTT.

This chain joins TRBV9 and TRBJ2-2, with 7 bases fitting TRBD1. Germline V gene sequence: CDR1 SGDLS, CDR2 YYNGEE. The CDR3 consists of 16 residues. The V segment lost 4 bases and the J segment 0 bases; nucleotides outside the gene matches: 6. CDR3: CASSPRTGANTGELFF. For the CDR3, the DNA is TGTGCCAGCAGCCCCCGGACAGGTGCGAACACCGGGGAGCTGTTTTTT.

This clonotype was counted ten times or more. The J gene is TRBJ2-3, the V gene TRBV6-1; TRBD1 is a possible D gene (6 bases). This CDR3 region has 13 residues. Germline values: CDR1 MNHNS, CDR2 SASEGT. Trimming pared 6 bases from V and 2 bases from J, leaving 9 bases between. DNA for the CDR3: TGTGCCAGCAGCACAGGGAACACAGATACGCAGTATTTT. Translated, it gives CASSTGNTDTQYF.

This clonotype was seen repeatedly, ten times or more. This chain uses TRBV29-1 with TRBJ1-2; tentative D call: TRBD1 (5 bases). Germline-derived CDR1 and CDR2 are SQVTM and ANQGSEA. The CDR3 has 12 residues. The V and J ends lost 4 bases and 8 bases respectively, with 14 bases between them. CDR3 region: CSVGIQDRGYTF. CDR3 nucleotides: TGCAGCGTTGGGATACAGGATAGGGGCTACACCTTC.